This TCR beta chain comes out of a study of esophageal squamous cell carcinoma under preoperative chemotherapy. Study background: Samples included peripheral blood T cells as well as tumor-infiltrating lymphocytes.

Study outcomes and limitations: Paclitaxel-nedaplatin therapy caused immediate, substantial clonotype frequency changes. After chemotherapy, TCR diversity rose significantly in peripheral T cells but not in tumor-infiltrating lymphocytes.

TCRdb redid the calling of the PCR reads with MiXCR, one entry per CDR3 protein. Here the sample spans some 30,000 distinct CDR3 sequences, 52% being singletons. Described time point: after preoperative PTX-NDP chemotherapy. Paclitaxel-nedaplatin chemotherapy was given to patients ahead of their surgery. This clonotype has ten or more counts. The antigen is unknown. The germline gives CDR1 SGHTA, CDR2 FQGNSA. V trimming: 3 bases; J trimming: 11 bases; junction bases outside the gene matches: 11. CDR3 length: 14 amino acids. The genes are TRBV7-2 and TRBJ2-5; 8 nucleotides line up with TRBD2. The TCR originated in a human donor with esophageal squamous cell carcinoma. The donor label of this sample is uncertain. This specimen was collected from a patient given preoperative chemotherapy. Here the CDR3 DNA reads TGTGCCAGCAGCTTTAAGAGCGGGGGCGGTGAGCAGTACTTC. This codes for CASSFKSGGGEQYF.